A single sample is the source of the 6 T cell receptor beta chains below, sequenced in a study of blood T cell repertoires in COVID-19. The protocol was immunoSEQ multiplex PCR, while the TCRdb copy is restricted to in-frame clones and leaves out a portion. Of 20,000 to 25,000 clones in the sample, about 83% were seen once. The sequenced sample consisted of peripheral blood. These receptors were taken from a man between 65 and 85 years old with acute or convalescent COVID-19.

The rearrangement uses TRBV14 and TRBJ2-7; 10 bases align to TRBD2. The germline V gene encodes CDR1 SGHDN and CDR2 FVKESK. The V and J ends lost 4 bases and 9 bases, in that order; junction bases with no gene match: 12. The CDR3 contains 15 residues. The CDR3: CASSRLLAGADGQYF. The DNA of the CDR3 is TGTGCCAGCAGCCGCCTCCTAGCGGGAGCGGACGGGCAGTACTTC.

This clone has just a few counts. The chain combines TRBV6-5 with TRBJ1-3, with D maybe TRBD1 (5 bases). Germline V lookup: CDR1 MNHEY, CDR2 SVGAGI. Trimming stripped 6 bases from V and 3 bases from J, with 12 bases between. The CDR3 runs to 14 residues. The DNA for the CDR3 is TGTGCCAGCAGCCCCCAGGGAGGTGGAAACACCATATATTTT. Residues: CASSPQGGGNTIYF.

The gene calls are TRBV6-5 and TRBJ1-1; no clear D gene. The CDR3 is made up of 13 amino acids. The ends were cut back, 6 bases at V and 3 bases at J, with 11 bases in the middle. Germline V gene lookup returns CDR1 MNHEY and CDR2 SVGAGI. CDR3 residues: CASRGLGDTEAFF. As DNA, the CDR3 is TGTGCCAGCAGGGGCCTCGGGGACACTGAAGCTTTCTTT.

The chain links TRBV7-9 to TRBJ1-2, with TRBD1 matching over 7 bases. CDR1 is SEHNR, CDR2 FQNEAQ, per germline (reference sequence). The CDR3 has 13 residues. V gave up 3 bases and J gave up 9 bases; unmatched junction bases: 7. The CDR3 coding sequence is TGTGCCAGCAGCTTTAAGACAGGGAGGAGCTACACCTTC. Its translation: CASSFKTGRSYTF.

This chain connects TRBV4-2 to TRBJ2-1, with a weak D call TRBD1 (5 bases). The CDR3 has 14 residues. Germline V gives CDR1 LGHNA, CDR2 YNFKEQ. V was clipped by 6 bases and J by 1 base, with 10 bases between them. This chain's CDR3 is CASRQDASYNEQFF. Written as DNA, the CDR3 is TGTGCCAGCAGACAGGACGCGTCCTACAATGAGCAGTTCTTC.

The V and J genes are TRBV6-1 and TRBJ1-3; TRBD1 might be the D (5 bases). In germline, CDR1 is MNHNS, CDR2 SASEGT. With 6 bases removed from V and 0 bases from J, the gap between germline ends came to 18 bases. This CDR3 region has 17 residues. The CDR3 DNA reads as TGTGCCAGCAGGGAACAGACAGTCCCGAGCTCTGGAAACACCATATATTTT. Translated: CASREQTVPSSGNTIYF.